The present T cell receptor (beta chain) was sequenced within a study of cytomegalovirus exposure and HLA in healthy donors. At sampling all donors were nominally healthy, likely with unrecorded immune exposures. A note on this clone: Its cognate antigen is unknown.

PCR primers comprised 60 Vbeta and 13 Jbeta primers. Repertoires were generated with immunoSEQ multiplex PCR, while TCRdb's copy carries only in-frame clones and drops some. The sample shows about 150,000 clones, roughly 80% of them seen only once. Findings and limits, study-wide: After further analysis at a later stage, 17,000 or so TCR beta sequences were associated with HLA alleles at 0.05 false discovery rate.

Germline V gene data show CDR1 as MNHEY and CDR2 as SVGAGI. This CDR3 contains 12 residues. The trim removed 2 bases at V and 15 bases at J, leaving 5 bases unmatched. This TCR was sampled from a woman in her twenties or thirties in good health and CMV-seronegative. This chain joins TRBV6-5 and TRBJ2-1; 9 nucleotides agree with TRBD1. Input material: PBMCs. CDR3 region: CASSYRQGVMFF. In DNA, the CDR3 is TGTGCCAGCAGTTACCGACAGGGGGTAATGTTCTTC.